Shown below are 22 T cell receptor beta chains from a single sample sequenced in a study of T cells in narcolepsy. Here immunoSEQ multiplex PCR was the method, and the copy in TCRdb shows in-frame clones only, minus some. The table includes roughly 35,000 clones, approximately 80% detected once. The sequenced material came from memory (CD45RA-) CD4+ T cells from blood. The receptors were gathered from a human donor in good health.

The CDR3 here is CASSWGSPSYEQYF. For the CDR3, the DNA is TGTGCCAGCAGCTGGGGCAGCCCCTCCTACGAGCAGTACTTC. The gene calls are TRBV11-2 and TRBJ2-7; D is possibly TRBD1 (5 bases). V was clipped by 4 bases and J by 0 bases, with 10 bases between them. Looked up from germline, CDR1 is SGHAT and CDR2 is FQNNGV. The CDR3 has 14 amino acids.

Points on this clone: A junction end diverges from the germline sequence, so it may reflect a read error. This specimen includes other DNA sequences encoding the same CDR3. The chain carries TRBV4-3 and TRBJ2-2; D perhaps matches TRBD1 (6 bases). The CDR3 contains 15 residues. The V gene's germline CDR1 is LGHNA and CDR2 YSLEER. CDR3 amino acids: CASSHWGQGTGELFF. In DNA, the CDR3 is TGCGCCAGTAGCCATTGGGGGCAGGGCACCGGGGAGCTGTTTTTT.

J is TRBJ2-7 and V is TRBV11-2; 15 bases are a match to TRBD2. V shed 4 bases and J 5 bases; nucleotides not matched to a gene: 12. The CDR3 consists of 18 residues. CDR1 is SGHAT and CDR2 is FQNNGV in the germline V gene. The CDR3 region has the DNA TGTGCCAGCAGCTCCCCGGGACTAGCGGGGGGCGGTTGGCACGAGCAGTACTTC. Translation: CASSSPGLAGGGWHEQYF.

This sequence joins TRBV6-5 and TRBJ2-3; 8 nucleotides line up with TRBD2. Trimming at V came to 2 bases and at J to 5 bases, leaving 6 bases not matched to a gene. The CDR3 spans 15 residues. Germline loops: CDR1 MNHEY, CDR2 SVGAGI. The CDR3 loop reads CASSYRAGGQDTQYF. The DNA of the CDR3 is TGTGCCAGCAGTTACAGGGCGGGGGGACAAGATACGCAGTATTTT.

The chain carries TRBV5-6 and TRBJ1-1, with D hard to call. The CDR3 has 15 residues. CDR1 is SGHDT, CDR2 YYEEEE, per germline. Trimming stripped 4 bases from V and 1 base from J, with 14 bases between. The CDR3 here is CASSLTRRPNTEAFF. The CDR3, as DNA: TGTGCCAGCAGCCTAACTCGGCGACCGAACACTGAAGCTTTCTTT.

The V and J genes are TRBV18 and TRBJ2-7, with a weak D call TRBD1 (6 bases). CDR3 length equals 14 residues. Germline-derived CDR1 and CDR2 are KGHSH and LQKENI. Deletions cut 4 bases from V and 0 bases from J, with 10 bases between. The CDR3 DNA reads TGTGCCAGCTCACGGACAGATAGCTCCTACGAGCAGTACTTC. This codes for CASSRTDSSYEQYF.

The chain couples TRBV27 to TRBJ2-5; a weak D match, TRBD1 (5 bases). V lost 6 bases and J 5 bases, leaving 10 bases between the germline ends. This CDR3 is 12 amino acids long. Germline CDR1 is MNHEY and CDR2 is SMNVEV (reference sequence). The CDR3 protein is CASSKGLETQYF. CDR3 nucleotides: TGTGCCAGCAGCAAGGGGTTGGAGACCCAGTACTTC.

The chain has TRBV28 and TRBJ1-5; D is perhaps TRBD1 (5 bases). The CDR3 consists of 13 residues. Trimming took 6 bases from V and 4 from J, leaving 10 bases between them. Germline V gene sequence: CDR1 MDHEN, CDR2 SYDVKM. CDR3 coding DNA: TGTGCCAGCAGATCTACAGGAAATCAGCCCCAGCATTTT. Its protein product is CASRSTGNQPQHF.

The chain is built from TRBV11-2 and TRBJ2-5; 10 bases agree with TRBD2. The J call could be wrong; TRBJ2-7 is a better fit for the DNA end. Germline CDR1 reads SGHAT; CDR2 reads FQNNGV. The CDR3 has 15 residues. The CDR3 sequence is CASSHGGLAGAEQYF. The CDR3 coding sequence is TGTGCCAGCAGCCACGGGGGGCTAGCGGGAGCCGAGCAGTACTTC.

On this clone itself: This CDR3 is also generated by other DNA sequences in the sample. The rearrangement links TRBV28 to TRBJ1-2; D possibly corresponds to TRBD1 (6 bases). The CDR3 is 11 residues long. Per the germline V gene, CDR1 is MDHEN and CDR2 is SYDVKM. Trimming took off 3 bases at V and 7 bases at J, with 6 bases between the two ends. CDR3 DNA: TGTGCCAGCAGTTTGGGGGCTGGCTACACCTTC. As protein: CASSLGAGYTF.

The rearrangement uses TRBV27 and TRBJ2-6; D is perhaps TRBD2 (6 bases). The V gene lost 2 bases and the J gene lost 8 bases, with 7 bases spanning the gap. This CDR3 region has 13 residues. Germline CDR1 reads MNHEY; CDR2 reads SMNVEV (reference sequence). In DNA, the CDR3 is TGTGCCAGCAGTTTACGGGGGACCAACGTCCTGACTTTC. It translates to CASSLRGTNVLTF.

The chain employs TRBV27 and TRBJ2-1, with 11 bases matching TRBD1. The CDR3 loop spans 17 amino acids. Losses at the gene ends were 3 bases for V and 0 bases for J; bases not matched to a gene: 4. Germline V CDR1 and CDR2: MNHEY, SMNVEV (reference sequence). CDR3 nucleotides: TGTGCCAGCAGTTTGCGGACAGGGGGCGACTCCTACAATGAGCAGTTCTTC. Translated: CASSLRTGGDSYNEQFF.

The chain links TRBV11-3 to TRBJ2-1; TRBD1 matches 10 bases. V trimming: 5 bases; J trimming: 4 bases; junction bases outside the gene matches: 11. This CDR3 comprises 17 residues. CDR1 and CDR2 (germline): SGHNT, YENEEA. In DNA, the CDR3 is TGTGCCAGCAGCAACCCTCGTGGGGGACAGGGGTACAATGAGCAGTTCTTC. Encoded protein: CASSNPRGGQGYNEQFF.

V usage is TRBV7-2 and J usage is TRBJ2-5; 8 bases align to TRBD2. CDR3 length: 14 amino acids. Germline V CDR1 and CDR2: SGHTA, FQGNSA. Losses at the gene ends were 6 bases for V and 4 bases for J; bases not matched to a gene: 7. In nucleotides, the CDR3 is TGTGCCAGCAGGCCTAGCGGGCCCCGAGAGACCCAGTACTTC. Protein sequence: CASRPSGPRETQYF.

Remarks on this clone: The junction differs from germline at one of its ends, possibly a read error. The chain recombines TRBV6-5 with TRBJ2-5; 8 positions match TRBD1. CDR3 size: 16 residues. Per germline, CDR1 MNHEY and CDR2 SVGAGI. CDR3 bases: TGTGCCAGCAGTTACGAGGCAGGGGGCACCCAAGGGACCCAGTACTTC. Protein: CASSYEAGGTQGTQYF.

The chain is built from TRBV6-1 and TRBJ1-6, with D uncertain. Germline V gene lookup returns CDR1 MNHNS and CDR2 SASEGT. The CDR3 covers 13 residues. V lost 4 bases and J lost 7, with 8 bases in between. The CDR3 DNA reads as TGTGCCAGCAGTGGGGTATACAATTCACCCCTCCACTTT. Its protein product is CASSGVYNSPLHF.

The V gene is TRBV7-3, the J gene TRBJ1-6; 8 nucleotides line up with TRBD1. Germline V gives CDR1 SGHTA, CDR2 FQGTGA. V shed 2 bases and J 7 bases; nucleotides not matched to a gene: 4. This CDR3 is 15 amino acids long. The CDR3 nucleotides are TGTGCCAGCAGCTTAGGGACAGGCCAAAATTCACCCCTCCACTTT. It is translated as CASSLGTGQNSPLHF.

A single count supports this clone. J is TRBJ2-7 and V is TRBV7-2; maybe TRBD1 (6 bases). The CDR3 is 13 residues long. Germline-derived CDR1 and CDR2 are SGHTA and FQGNSA. Between the trimmed V and J ends, which lost 2 bases and 7 bases, there was a span of 12 bases. In DNA form, the CDR3 reads TGTGCCAGCAGCTTATGGACAGAGGGGGAGCAGTACTTC. This gives the protein CASSLWTEGEQYF. The full variable domain, rest sourced from reference TRBV7-2 and TRBJ2-7, is GAGVSQSPSNKVTEKGKDVELRCDPISGHTALYWYRQSLGQGLEFLIYFQGNSAPDKSGLPSDRFSAERTGGSVSTLTIQRTQQEDSAVYLCASSLWTEGEQYFGPGTRLTVT.

The CDR3 DNA is TGCGCCAGCAGCCAGGGGCGGGGGGGGCTTCCAGATACGCAGTATTTT. Its translation is CASSQGRGGLPDTQYF. This chain links TRBV4-3 with TRBJ2-3, with 9 nucleotides matching TRBD2. The germline V gene encodes CDR1 LGHNA and CDR2 YSLEER. CDR3 size: 16 residues. The V segment lost 3 bases and the J segment 4 bases; nucleotides outside the gene matches: 8.

The chain is built from TRBV19 and TRBJ1-5, with TRBD1 as a possible D gene (6 bases). V was shortened by 7 bases and J by 5 bases, with 15 bases between the two germline ends. The germline V gene encodes CDR1 LNHDA and CDR2 SQIVND (reference sequence). The CDR3 covers 14 residues. CDR3 sequence: CASTIGGFHQPQHF. The CDR3 coding sequence is TGTGCCAGTACCATAGGGGGTTTTCATCAGCCCCAGCATTTT.

The rearrangement links TRBV28 to TRBJ1-2; no definite D call. V lost 6 bases, J lost 4 bases, and 15 bases lay in between. Germline CDR1 MDHEN, CDR2 SYDVKM. The CDR3 runs to 14 residues. CDR3 sequence reads: CASSSPERIYGYTF. As DNA, the CDR3 is TGTGCCAGCAGCTCCCCCGAACGGATCTATGGCTACACCTTC.

The chain employs TRBV7-6 and TRBJ1-4; 7 bases are a match to TRBD1. The ends lost 5 bases at V and 7 bases at J; junction bases unmatched: 7. CDR3 size: 14 residues. Germline CDR1 is SGHVS and CDR2 is FNYEAQ. CDR3 in DNA: TGTGCCAGCAGCCCAACCGACAGGGCTGAAAAACTGTTTTTT. Its protein product is CASSPTDRAEKLFF.